This T cell receptor (beta chain) was identified during a study of T cells in Graves' hyperthyroidism and ophthalmopathy. Study outcomes and limitations: The model identified upcoming ophthalmopathy a median roughly 6.5 months ahead of onset.

As to this clonotype: Its specificity is unknown. A much larger clone sits a single nucleotide away, making a read error possible.

The ends were cut back, 0 bases at V and 12 bases at J, with 8 bases in the middle. CDR1 MGHRA and CDR2 YSYEKL come from the germline V gene. The CDR3 loop spans 12 amino acids. Absent ophthalmopathy progression within 18 months defined stable Graves' hyperthyroidism. Amplified regions were TCR beta CDR3 sequences from RNA transcripts. HTBI primers were the set used in a first-round RT-PCR of the TCR CDR3. Each CDR3 protein gets one entry after TCRdb re-called the multiplex PCR reads with MiXCR. The sample shows roughly 660,000 distinct CDR3 sequences, 17% of them seen only once. This TCR was recovered from a man in his forties or fifties with Graves' hyperthyroidism. Sequenced sample: blood. The chain couples TRBV4-1 to TRBJ2-2; D is unresolved. In nucleotides, the CDR3 is TGCGCCAGCAGCCAAGATAAGTGTAAGCTGTTTTTT. Its translation: CASSQDKCKLFF.